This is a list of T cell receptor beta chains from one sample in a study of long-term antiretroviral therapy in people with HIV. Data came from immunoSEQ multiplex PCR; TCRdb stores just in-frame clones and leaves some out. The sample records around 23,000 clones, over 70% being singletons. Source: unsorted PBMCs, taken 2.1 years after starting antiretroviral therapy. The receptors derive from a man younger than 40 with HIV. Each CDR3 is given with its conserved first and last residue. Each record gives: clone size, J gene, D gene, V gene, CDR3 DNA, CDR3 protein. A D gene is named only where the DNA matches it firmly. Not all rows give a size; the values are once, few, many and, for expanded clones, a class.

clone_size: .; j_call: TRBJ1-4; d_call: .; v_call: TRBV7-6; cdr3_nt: TGTGCCAGCAGCTTAAGGGGGGCGGATGAAAAACTGTTTTTT; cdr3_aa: CASSLRGADEKLFF
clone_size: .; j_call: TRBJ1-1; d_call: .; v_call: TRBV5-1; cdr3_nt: TGCGCCAGCAGCTTGCGACCCCGGGAGGACACTGAAGCTTTCTTT; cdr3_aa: CASSLRPREDTEAFF
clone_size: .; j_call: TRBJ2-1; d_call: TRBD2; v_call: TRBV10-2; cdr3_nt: TGCGCCAGCAGTGAACTAGCGGAAAGCTCCTACAATGAGCAGTTCTTC; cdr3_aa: CASSELAESSYNEQFF
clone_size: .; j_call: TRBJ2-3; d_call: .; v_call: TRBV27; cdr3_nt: TGTGCCAGCACCCGGAGCACAGATACGCAGTATTTT; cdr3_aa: CASTRSTDTQYF
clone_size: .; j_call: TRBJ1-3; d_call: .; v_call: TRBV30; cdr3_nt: TGTGCCTGGAGTCGCGGGGGGATATCCTCTGGAAACACCATATATTTT; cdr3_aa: CAWSRGGISSGNTIYF
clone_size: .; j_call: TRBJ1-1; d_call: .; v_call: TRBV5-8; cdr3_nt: TGTGCCAGCAGCCCGGGGACCACTGAAGCTTTCTTT; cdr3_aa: CASSPGTTEAFF
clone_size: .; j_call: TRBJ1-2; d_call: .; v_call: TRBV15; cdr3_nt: TGTGCCACCAGCAGCCACCGGGGCGATGGCTACACCTTC; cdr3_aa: CATSSHRGDGYTF
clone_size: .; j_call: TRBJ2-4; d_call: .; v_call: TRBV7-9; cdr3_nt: TGTGCCAGCAGCTTAGGAACAGGGAAGGACAAAAACATTCAGTACTTC; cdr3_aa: CASSLGTGKDKNIQYF
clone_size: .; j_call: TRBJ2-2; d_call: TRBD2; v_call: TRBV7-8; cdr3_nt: TGTGCCAGCAGCCCATTAGCGGGCGAGGGAAGGAACACCGGGGAGCTGTTTTTT; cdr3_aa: CASSPLAGEGRNTGELFF
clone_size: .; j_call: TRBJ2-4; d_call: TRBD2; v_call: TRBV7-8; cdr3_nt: TGTGCCAGCAGCTTAGTGCAGCGAGGGGCTAGCGGGGAGCACGAAAACATTCAGTACTTC; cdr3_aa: CASSLVQRGASGEHENIQYF
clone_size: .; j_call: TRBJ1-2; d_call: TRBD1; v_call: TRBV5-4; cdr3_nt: TGTGCCAGCAGCAGGGACAGCGGGAACTATGGCTACACCTTC; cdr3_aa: CASSRDSGNYGYTF
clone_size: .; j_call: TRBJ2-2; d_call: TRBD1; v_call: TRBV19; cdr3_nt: TGTGCCAGTAGCGGGACAGGGGGCGCGACCGGGGAGCTGTTTTTT; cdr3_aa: CASSGTGGATGELFF
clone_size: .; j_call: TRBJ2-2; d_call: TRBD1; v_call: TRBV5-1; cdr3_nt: TGCGCCAGCAGCCGCGGACAGGGACACGGGGAGCTGTTTTTT; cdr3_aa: CASSRGQGHGELFF
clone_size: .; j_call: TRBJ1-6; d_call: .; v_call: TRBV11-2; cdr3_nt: TGTGCCAGCAGCTTGACCGCCGAAACCCTCCACTTT; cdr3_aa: CASSLTAETLHF
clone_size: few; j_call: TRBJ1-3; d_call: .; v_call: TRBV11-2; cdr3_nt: TGTGCCAGCAGCTTAACAGATGGGAACACCATATATTTT; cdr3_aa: CASSLTDGNTIYF
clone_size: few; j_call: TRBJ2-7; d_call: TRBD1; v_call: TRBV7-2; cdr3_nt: TGTGCCAGCAGCTTAGGGACAGGGAGATCGCAGTACTTC; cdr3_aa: CASSLGTGRSQYF
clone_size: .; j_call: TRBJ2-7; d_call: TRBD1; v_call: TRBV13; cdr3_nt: TGTGCCAGCAGCTTAGGCCGAGGACAGGGAGTCTACGAGCAGTACTTC; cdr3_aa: CASSLGRGQGVYEQYF
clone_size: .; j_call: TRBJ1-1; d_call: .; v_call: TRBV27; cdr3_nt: TGTGCCAGCAGGTTTAACGCTGTGGCCACTGAAGCTTTCTTT; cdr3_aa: CASRFNAVATEAFF
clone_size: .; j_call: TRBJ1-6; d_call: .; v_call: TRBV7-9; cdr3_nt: TGTGCCAGCAGCTTAGAGGGAAATTCACCCCTCCACTTT; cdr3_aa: CASSLEGNSPLHF
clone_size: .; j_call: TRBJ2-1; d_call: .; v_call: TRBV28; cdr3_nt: TGTGCCAGCACCAAAGGAGGGTACAATGAGCAGTTCTTC; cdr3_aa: CASTKGGYNEQFF
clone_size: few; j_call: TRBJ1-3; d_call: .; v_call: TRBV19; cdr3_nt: TGTGCCAGTAGTACCGTGGCCAGCTCTGGAAACACCATATATTTT; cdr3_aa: CASSTVASSGNTIYF
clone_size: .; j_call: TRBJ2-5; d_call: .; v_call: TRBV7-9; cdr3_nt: TGTGCCAGCCTGGGACGTCAAGAGACCCAGTACTTC; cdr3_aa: CASLGRQETQYF
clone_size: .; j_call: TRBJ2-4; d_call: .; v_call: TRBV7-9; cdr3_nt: TGTGCCAGCACGTTGCTCCTCGGGGCCAAAAACATTCAGTACTTC; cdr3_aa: CASTLLLGAKNIQYF
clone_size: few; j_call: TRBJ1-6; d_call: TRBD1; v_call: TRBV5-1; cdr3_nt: TGCGCCAGCAGCGCCCCGGGACAGGGTCATTCACCCCTCCACTTT; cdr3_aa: CASSAPGQGHSPLHF
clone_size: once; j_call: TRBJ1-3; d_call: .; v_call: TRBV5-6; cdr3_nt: TGTGCCAGCAGCAGCGACGGAGGGGCTACTGGAAACACCATATATTTT; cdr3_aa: CASSSDGGATGNTIYF
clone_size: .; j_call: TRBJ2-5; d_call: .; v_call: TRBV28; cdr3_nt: TGTGCCAGCAGACCCGTAGCGGACCAAGAGACCCAGTACTTC; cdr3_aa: CASRPVADQETQYF
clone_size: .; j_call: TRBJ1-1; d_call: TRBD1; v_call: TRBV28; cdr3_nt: TGTGCCAGCAGCCCCCGGGACAGGCCGAACACTGAAGCTTTCTTT; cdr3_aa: CASSPRDRPNTEAFF